This T cell receptor (beta chain) was captured by sequencing in a study of blood T cells in healthy people across ages. With a J-beta primer mix and a sample-barcoded 5' primer, a second PCR ran 7 to 11 cycles. Paired-end reads containing CDR3 totaled no fewer than 3 million for each sample. TCRdb reprocessed the 5' RACE reads with MiXCR, giving one entry per CDR3 protein. The sample carries around 700,000 distinct CDR3 sequences, 20% to 25% recorded once. Germline V lookup: CDR1 MDHEN, CDR2 SYDVKM. The CDR3 sequence is 13 residues long. The V end lost 10 bases, the J end lost 0 bases, and 10 bases lay between the germline ends. The study drew donors from healthy Caucasian individuals in Russia aged about 6 to 90. Extractions gave at least 5 micrograms of total RNA per sample. These data were also reused for a study on T cells of mothers and their children.

This clonotype was sampled from a boy between 10 and 17 years old in good health. The chain recombines TRBV28 with TRBJ2-1, with unresolved D. Material for sequencing was blood. This chain's CDR3 is CATHPSSYNEQFF. The CDR3 DNA is TGTGCCACCCACCCGAGCTCCTACAATGAGCAGTTCTTC.